This is a list of T cell receptor beta chains from one sample in a study of blood T cell repertoires in COVID-19. Profiling relied on immunoSEQ multiplex PCR, and the TCRdb table lists in-frame clones only, not all of them. The sample includes 120,000 to 150,000 clones, around 84% seen only once; the top ten take 5% to 7%. The sequencing input was PBMCs or T cells enriched from blood (not recorded which). The receptors shown here come from a woman in her forties or fifties who had been exposed to COVID-19. Both conserved end residues are part of each CDR3. The D gene is left open where the match is weak. Clone size, where shown, is once, few, many, or a class for clones that have expanded.

abundance,v_gene,j_gene,d_gene,CDR3nt,CDR3aa
-,TRBV7-9,TRBJ2-3,TRBD1,TGTGCCAGCAGCTCCCCGACAGGGTGGCGAGATACGCAGTATTTT,CASSSPTGWRDTQYF
-,TRBV6-4,TRBJ2-1,-,TGTGCCAGCAGTGATCAGGGCTCCTACAATGAGCAGTTCTTC,CASSDQGSYNEQFF
few,TRBV2,TRBJ2-7,-,TGTGCCACTCAGGGCCAGCGCCGGGAGCAGTACTTC,CATQGQRREQYF
-,TRBV4-3,TRBJ1-6,TRBD1,TGCGCCAGCAGCCAAGGAGGGGGCGCGAATAATTCACCCCTCCACTTT,CASSQGGGANNSPLHF
-,TRBV4-3,TRBJ1-2,TRBD1,TGCGCCAGCAGCCAAGCGACAGGGGGTGGCTATGGCTACACCTTC,CASSQATGGGYGYTF
-,TRBV5-1,TRBJ2-1,TRBD2,TGCGCCAGCAGCGAGGGCCAAATAGCGGGGGCGAGTAATGAGCAGTTCTTC,CASSEGQIAGASNEQFF
-,TRBV9,TRBJ2-7,-,TGTGCCAGCAGCGCCTCCGGGACAACCTACGAGCAGTACTTC,CASSASGTTYEQYF
-,TRBV14,TRBJ1-1,TRBD1,TGTGCCAGCAGCCAAGATCCGGACAGGATGGTTGAAGCTTTCTTT,CASSQDPDRMVEAFF
once,TRBV7-9,TRBJ2-1,-,TGTGCCAGCAGCCCGACGGGAGTACGTGGCCATGAGCAGTTCTTC,CASSPTGVRGHEQFF
-,TRBV27,TRBJ1-4,-,TGTGCCAGCAGCTCCGAAAGCCGATTTAATGAAAAACTGTTTTTT,CASSSESRFNEKLFF
once,TRBV7-9,TRBJ2-7,TRBD1,TGTGCCAGCAGTCCCGGGACAGGGGGAAGAGGCGAGCAGTACTTC,CASSPGTGGRGEQYF
few,TRBV13,TRBJ2-5,-,TGTGCCAGCAGCTTAAGTCGGAGGCCTAGGCGAGGGACCCAGTACTTC,CASSLSRRPRRGTQYF
-,TRBV3-1/TRBV3-2,TRBJ2-3,-,TGTGCCAGCAGCCAAGGCGGGATTCGGGCAAATACGCAGTATTTT,CASSQGGIRANTQYF
-,TRBV10-2,TRBJ1-1,-,TGCGCCAGCAGTGGGGGGGGTGCGAACACTGAAGCTTTCTTT,CASSGGGANTEAFF
-,TRBV4-1,TRBJ2-1,TRBD1,TGCGCCAGCAGCCCCACCGGATCAGGACAGGGGCTAGGCAATGAGCAGTTCTTC,CASSPTGSGQGLGNEQFF
-,TRBV19,TRBJ1-2,TRBD1,TGTGCCAGTAGTTCTTCAGGGGGCAGGAGTGCCTATGGCTACACCTTC,CASSSSGGRSAYGYTF
few,TRBV12-3/TRBV12-4,TRBJ1-2,-,TGTGCCAGCAGCCCAGGGGAGAACTATGGCTACACCTTC,CASSPGENYGYTF
once,TRBV11-3,TRBJ1-4,-,TGTGCCAGCAGCTTAGCCGCTTTCCCGGGGGGTGAAAAACTGTTTTTT,CASSLAAFPGGEKLFF
-,TRBV7-3,TRBJ2-1,-,TGTGCCAGCAGCTTAAGTCCCGCCGGGGGCTCCTACAATGAGCAGTTCTTC,CASSLSPAGGSYNEQFF
once,TRBV29-1,TRBJ2-1,TRBD2,TGCAGCGTTGAAGATGGGGGGACTAACTACAATGAGCAGTTCTTC,CSVEDGGTNYNEQFF
-,TRBV3-1/TRBV3-2,TRBJ2-7,TRBD2,TGTGCCAGCAGCCAAGGGACTAGAAGAGGAGGGACCTACGAGCAGTACTTC,CASSQGTRRGGTYEQYF
-,TRBV29-1,TRBJ2-7,TRBD2,TGCAGCGTTGAAGATCGGACTAGCGGGTCCCACGAGCAGTACTTC,CSVEDRTSGSHEQYF
-,TRBV7-6,TRBJ2-1,TRBD2,TGTGCCAGCAGCTTAGCGAGTCTAGCGGGCAATGAGCAGTTCTTC,CASSLASLAGNEQFF
-,TRBV12-3/TRBV12-4,TRBJ2-1,-,TGTGCCAGCAGCCCGGGACACAGTGAGCAGTTCTTC,CASSPGHSEQFF
-,TRBV5-1,TRBJ2-7,-,TGCGCCAGCAAACCTGATCTGGCGGGCCTTTACGAGCAGTACTTC,CASKPDLAGLYEQYF
-,TRBV7-2,TRBJ2-5,-,TGTGCCAGCAGCCGGGGGTCCGGGGAGACCCAGTACTTC,CASSRGSGETQYF
-,TRBV7-9,TRBJ1-1,TRBD1,TGTGCCAGCAGCTTATACAGGCAGGGGGCGACTGAAGCTTTCTTT,CASSLYRQGATEAFF
-,TRBV12-3/TRBV12-4,TRBJ2-2,-,TGTGCCAGCCGTGTCCACACCGGGGAGCTGTTTTTT,CASRVHTGELFF
-,TRBV7-9,TRBJ1-2,-,TGTGCCAGCAGCTTAGATAAGGCAGCGGGAGACTATGGCTACACCTTC,CASSLDKAAGDYGYTF
once,TRBV29-1,TRBJ2-1,TRBD2,TGCAGCGGCGAACCGGGGGGGTATGAGCAGTTCTTC,CSGEPGGYEQFF
-,TRBV5-4,TRBJ1-2,TRBD1,TGTGCCAGCAGCCGGACAGGGGAGCACTATGGCTACACCTTC,CASSRTGEHYGYTF
-,TRBV19,TRBJ1-4,-,TGTGCCAGTAGGTCCGGAGGGGAGGCTTATGAAAAACTGTTTTTT,CASRSGGEAYEKLFF
-,TRBV5-8,TRBJ2-3,TRBD2,TGTGCCAGCAGCTTGGTGGTCACTAGCGGGGGCACAGATACGCAGTATTTT,CASSLVVTSGGTDTQYF